This TCR beta chain comes out of a study of response to subunit inactivated influenza vaccine. TCRdb fed the RT-PCR reads into MiXCR, producing one record per CDR3 protein. Of 610,000 or so distinct CDR3 sequences listed, about 14% are singletons. Points from the study as a whole: The authors offered the suggestion that each seasonal influenza vaccination recruits few new T cells.

In germline, CDR1 is MDHEN, CDR2 SYDVKM. The V end lost 7 bases, the J end lost 8 bases, and 14 bases lay between the germline ends. The CDR3 consists of 12 residues. This clonotype was picked up a small number of times. What it binds is unknown. This clonotype was sampled from a middle-aged man who received an inactivated influenza vaccine. V gene TRBV28 combines with J gene TRBJ1-2; D perhaps matches TRBD1 (6 bases). The sequenced sample was PBMCs from blood, obtained roughly 13 days after vaccination. The CDR3 region has the DNA TGTGCCAGCACGATTCAGGGGACCGGCTACACCTTC. Translation: CASTIQGTGYTF.